This TCR beta chain was recovered during a study of OX40 agonist ivuxolimab in advanced cancers. Study-wide results and caveats: Among the lowest peripheral clonal expansion occurred in 0.1-3.0 mg/kg partial responders. Among some nonresponders, normalized T-cell clonal expansion was also low. Blood T cells, both CD4+ and CD8+, expanded clonally by week 6 at 0.1 to 3.0 mg/kg.

The CDR3 extends over 12 amino acids. Trimming pared 4 bases from V and 4 bases from J, leaving 5 bases between. Germline V gene data show CDR1 as ENHRY and CDR2 as SYGVKD. Generated by immunoSEQ multiplex PCR, the TCRdb table keeps only in-frame clones and is missing some. The top ten hold 1.5% to 2% of the sample, which has roughly 80,000 clones, about 82% seen once. A word on this clone: No antigen is known for it.

The sample was CD4+ or CD8+ T cells sorted from blood, taken in a trial of the OX40 agonist ivuxolimab. The chain carries TRBV10-3 and TRBJ1-5, with D uncertain. The receptor comes from an adult with an advanced solid tumor such as melanoma, head and neck, liver or kidney cancer. CDR3 in DNA: TGTGCCATCAGTGGAGGGAATCAGCCCCAGCATTTT. The encoded protein is CAISGGNQPQHF.